This T cell receptor (beta chain) was captured in a study of identical twins. The CDR3 extends over 15 amino acids. Trimming removed 3 bases at V and 5 bases at J, with 16 bases between. CDR1 and CDR2 (germline): ENHRY, SYGVKD. Points from the study as a whole: Twins' excess sharing was less marked for out-of-frame beta sequences. Zero-insertion analyses might be partly confounded by invariant T cells like MAIT and iNKT.

Remarks on this clonotype: Its antigen is as yet unknown.

The authors used template switching to add a universal primer site and gave cDNA unique molecular identifiers. TCRdb fed the 5' RACE reads into MiXCR, producing one record per CDR3 protein. The sample has roughly 630,000 distinct CDR3 sequences; around 7.5% are singletons. These sequences were also reported in another study, on yellow fever vaccine responses in identical twins.

The sequence derives from a woman aged 18 to 35 in good health. The chain recombines TRBV10-3 with TRBJ2-5; D is uncertain. Material for sequencing was PBMCs. The CDR3 nucleotides are TGTGCCATCAGTGACCTGTCAACCCCTGGGGAGACCCAGTACTTC. Amino acids: CAISDLSTPGETQYF.